This T cell receptor beta chain was recovered during a study of T cell changes during pregnancy in multiple sclerosis. Profiling relied on immunoSEQ multiplex PCR, and the TCRdb table lists in-frame clones only, not all of them. The sample consists of 85,000 to 100,000 clones, 85% to 95% of them appearing once. The junction had 10 bases not matched to a gene; V was cut back by 1 base and J by 5 bases. The germline V gene encodes CDR1 MGHRA and CDR2 YSYEKL. The CDR3 has 16 residues. V is TRBV4-1 and J is TRBJ2-7; TRBD2 matches 8 bases. The sequencing here drew on peripheral blood, taken in the first trimester of pregnancy. The clonotype was recovered from a female donor with multiple sclerosis, enrolled in a pregnancy study. The chain's CDR3 is CASSQAGTRAADEQYF. The DNA for the CDR3 is TGCGCCAGCAGCCAAGCCGGGACTAGGGCCGCCGACGAGCAGTACTTC.